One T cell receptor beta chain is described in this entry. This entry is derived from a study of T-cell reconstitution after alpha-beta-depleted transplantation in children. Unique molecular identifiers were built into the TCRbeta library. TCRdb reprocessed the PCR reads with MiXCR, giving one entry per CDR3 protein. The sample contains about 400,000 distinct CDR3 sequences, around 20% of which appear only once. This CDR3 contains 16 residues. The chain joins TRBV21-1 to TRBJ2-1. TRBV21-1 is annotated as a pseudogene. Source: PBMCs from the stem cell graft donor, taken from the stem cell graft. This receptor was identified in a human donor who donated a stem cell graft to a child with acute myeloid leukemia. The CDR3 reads CASSKERGSLYNEQFF. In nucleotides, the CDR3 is TGTGCCAGCAGCAAAGAGCGGGGGAGTCTCTACAATGAGCAGTTCTTC.